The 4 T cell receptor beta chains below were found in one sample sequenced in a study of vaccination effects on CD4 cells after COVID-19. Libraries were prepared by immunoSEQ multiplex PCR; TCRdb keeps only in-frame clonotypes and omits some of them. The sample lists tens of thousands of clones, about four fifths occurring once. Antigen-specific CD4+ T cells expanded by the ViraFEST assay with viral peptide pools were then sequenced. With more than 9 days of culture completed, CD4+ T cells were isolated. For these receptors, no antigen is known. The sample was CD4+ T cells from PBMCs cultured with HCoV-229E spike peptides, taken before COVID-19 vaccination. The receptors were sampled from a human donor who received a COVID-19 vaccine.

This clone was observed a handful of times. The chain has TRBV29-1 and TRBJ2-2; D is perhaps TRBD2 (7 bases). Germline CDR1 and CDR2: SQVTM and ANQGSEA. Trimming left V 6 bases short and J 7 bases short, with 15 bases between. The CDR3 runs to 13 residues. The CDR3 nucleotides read TGCAGCGTGAACGGGGGGCTGGGCGGGGAGCTGTTTTTT. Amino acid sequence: CSVNGGLGGELFF.

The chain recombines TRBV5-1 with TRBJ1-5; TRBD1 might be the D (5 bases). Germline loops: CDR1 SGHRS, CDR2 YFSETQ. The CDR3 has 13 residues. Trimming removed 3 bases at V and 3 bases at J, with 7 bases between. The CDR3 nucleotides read TGCGCCAGCAGCTGGGGCTTCAATCAGCCCCAGCATTTT. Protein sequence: CASSWGFNQPQHF.

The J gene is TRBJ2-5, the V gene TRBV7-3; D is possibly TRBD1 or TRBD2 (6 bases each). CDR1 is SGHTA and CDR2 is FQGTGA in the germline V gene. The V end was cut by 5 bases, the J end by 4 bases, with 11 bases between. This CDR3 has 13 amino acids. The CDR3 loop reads CASSKQGGETQYF. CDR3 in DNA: TGTGCCAGCAGCAAACAGGGAGGAGAGACCCAGTACTTC.

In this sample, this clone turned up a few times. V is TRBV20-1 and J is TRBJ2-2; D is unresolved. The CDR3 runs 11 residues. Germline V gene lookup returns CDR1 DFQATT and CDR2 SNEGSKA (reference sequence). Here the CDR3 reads CSPYRSGELFF. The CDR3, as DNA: TGCAGCCCGTACCGGTCCGGGGAGCTGTTTTTT.